The next 32 T cell receptor beta chains were all read from a single sample in a study of OX40 agonist ivuxolimab in advanced cancers. Method: immunoSEQ multiplex PCR; TCRdb's copy keeps in-frame clones and lacks some. The table lists tens of thousands of clones, 92% of them singletons. The sequencing here drew on CD4+ or CD8+ T cells sorted from blood, taken in a trial of the OX40 agonist ivuxolimab. Receptors originate from an adult with an advanced solid tumor such as melanoma, head and neck, liver or kidney cancer.

The chain is built from TRBV29-1 and TRBJ2-1; TRBD1 or TRBD2 may be the D gene (5 bases each). Trimming cost V 6 bases and J 8 bases, with 8 bases left between them. The CDR3 runs to 10 residues. Germline lookup yields CDR1 SQVTM and CDR2 ANQGSEA. The CDR3 spells CSVLGDEQFF. CDR3 bases: TGCAGCGTATTGGGGGATGAGCAGTTCTTC.

This chain links TRBV5-6 with TRBJ2-6, with D unclear. V lost 2 bases to trimming and J lost 0 bases, with 9 bases between them. Germline-derived CDR1 and CDR2 are SGHDT and YYEEEE. CDR3 size: 16 residues. The CDR3 region is CASSFLDPSGANVLTF. The CDR3 nucleotides are TGTGCCAGCAGCTTCCTCGACCCCTCTGGGGCCAACGTCCTGACTTTC.

This chain links TRBV4-1 with TRBJ1-2; 7 nucleotides match TRBD1. The CDR3 is made up of 17 amino acids. J lost 4 bases, V lost 2 bases, and 13 bases had no gene match. The germline gives CDR1 MGHRA, CDR2 YSYEKL. In DNA, the CDR3 is TGCGCCAGCAGCCAAACTACGACAGGGTCTCAATCCTATGGCTACACCTTC. It specifies CASSQTTTGSQSYGYTF.

The chain is built from TRBV9 and TRBJ2-7; the D gene is possibly TRBD2 (7 bases). Trimming shortened V by 3 bases and J by 1 base, and 14 bases separated the two germline ends. CDR1 is SGDLS and CDR2 is YYNGEE in the germline V gene. The CDR3 is 15 amino acids. The CDR3 coding sequence is TGTGCCAGCAGCGAGGGAGGGGGGGCGTCCTACGAGCAGTACTTC. The encoded protein is CASSEGGGASYEQYF.

The chain carries TRBV19 and TRBJ1-2, with 10 nucleotides matching TRBD1. Germline values: CDR1 LNHDA, CDR2 SQIVND (reference sequence). After removal of 6 bases from V and 6 bases from J, the junction contained 7 bases not matched to a gene. The CDR3 loop spans 14 amino acids. CDR3 residues: CASRGDRGFDGYTF. CDR3 sequence (DNA): TGTGCCAGTAGGGGGGACAGGGGCTTTGATGGCTACACCTTC.

CDR3 nucleotide sequence: TGTGCCAGCAGCCACAGGGACTCCTACGAGCAGTACTTC. This sequence encodes CASSHRDSYEQYF. The chain joins TRBV5-4 to TRBJ2-7; tentatively, D is TRBD1 (6 bases). The CDR3 sequence is 13 residues long. CDR1 and CDR2 (germline): SGHNT, YYREEE (reference sequence). V lost 4 bases, J lost 0 bases, and 8 bases lay in between.

This chain joins TRBV2 and TRBJ1-2, with unresolved D. The germline V gene encodes CDR1 SNHLY and CDR2 FYNNEI. V lost 3 bases, J lost 1 base, and 12 bases lay in between. CDR3 length equals 15 residues. CDR3 DNA: TGTGCCAGCAGTGATCTGGCTTTTAATAACTATGGCTACACCTTC. This encodes CASSDLAFNNYGYTF.

J is TRBJ1-1 and V is TRBV6-5, with D possibly TRBD1 on 5 matching bases. The germline V and J ends were trimmed by 2 bases and 0 bases, with 10 bases remaining between them. Germline CDR1 reads MNHEY; CDR2 reads SVGAGI. The CDR3 is 15 amino acids. Here the CDR3 DNA reads TGTGCCAGCAGTTACGGGGACGATCTGAACACTGAAGCTTTCTTT. This encodes CASSYGDDLNTEAFF.

The chain joins TRBV2 to TRBJ1-1; 7 nucleotides line up with TRBD1. Germline V gene lookup returns CDR1 SNHLY and CDR2 FYNNEI. The CDR3 length is 12 residues. V was clipped by 10 bases and J by 0 bases; unmatched bases: 2. The CDR3 spells CATGTVNTEAFF. In DNA form, the CDR3 reads TGTGCCACCGGGACAGTGAACACTGAAGCTTTCTTT.

This clone showed up just once. J is TRBJ1-1 and V is TRBV10-3; perhaps TRBD1 as D (6 bases). Germline CDR1 and CDR2: ENHRY and SYGVKD. The V end was cut by 7 bases, the J end by 1 base, with 16 bases between. The CDR3 has 15 amino acids. The CDR3 loop reads CAITSSRTENTEAFF. The CDR3 DNA reads as TGTGCCATCACCAGCAGTAGGACAGAGAACACTGAAGCTTTCTTT.

A single count supports this clone. The chain combines TRBV7-8 with TRBJ2-5, with 8 nucleotides matching TRBD2. Germline loops: CDR1 SGHVS, CDR2 FQNEAQ. V lost 3 bases to trimming and J lost 3 bases; unmatched junction nucleotides: 3. This CDR3 is 14 amino acids long. The CDR3: CASSLVREEETQYF. CDR3 nucleotides: TGTGCCAGCAGCTTGGTGCGGGAGGAAGAGACCCAGTACTTC. Combining the CDR3 with reference TRBV7-8 and TRBJ2-5 gives the whole variable domain GAGVSQSPRYKVAKRGQDVALRCDPISGHVSLFWYQQALGQGPEFLTYFQNEAQLDKSGLPSDRFFAERPEGSVSTLKIQRTQQEDSAVYLCASSLVREEETQYFGPGTRLLVL.

By sample fraction, this clone is medium-sized. The chain combines TRBV6-6 with TRBJ2-1; TRBD2 matches 9 bases. With V trimmed by 2 bases and J by 10 bases, 9 bases remained unmatched. The CDR3 consists of 15 residues. Germline values: CDR1 MNHNY, CDR2 SVGAGI (reference sequence). The CDR3 loop reads CASSYVAGGPGEQFF. CDR3 coding DNA: TGTGCCAGCAGTTACGTGGCGGGAGGGCCGGGGGAGCAGTTCTTC.

This CDR3 reads CASSPDAGTAQETQYF. CDR3 sequence (DNA): TGCGCCAGCAGCCCCGACGCCGGGACAGCCCAAGAGACCCAGTACTTC. This chain uses TRBV5-1 with TRBJ2-5, with 7 bases identical to TRBD1. Trimming removed 4 bases from V and 1 base from J; junction bases left unmatched: 10. From germline, CDR1 is SGHRS and CDR2 YFSETQ. This CDR3 region has 16 residues.

This chain joins TRBV7-3 and TRBJ2-3; 9 bases map to TRBD2. V was clipped by 0 bases and J by 4 bases; unmatched bases: 5. This CDR3 has 16 residues. The germline V gene encodes CDR1 SGHTA and CDR2 FQGTGA. The CDR3 here is CASSLTLRGGADTQYF. The CDR3 DNA reads TGTGCCAGCAGCTTAACGTTGCGGGGGGGCGCAGATACGCAGTATTTT.

Of note for this clone: The sample has other DNA sequences that encode this CDR3 too. The chain has TRBV4-3 and TRBJ1-1; D might be TRBD1 (5 bases). CDR1 is LGHNA and CDR2 is YSLEER in the germline V gene. V gave up 1 base and J gave up 2 bases, with 11 bases separating them. This CDR3 is 15 amino acids long. CDR3 coding DNA: TGCGCCAGCAGCCAAGGGGGACCATCAAACACTGAAGCTTTCTTT. As protein: CASSQGGPSNTEAFF.

This chain connects TRBV19 to TRBJ2-5, with D uncertain. Germline CDR1 LNHDA, CDR2 SQIVND (reference sequence). Trimming took 1 base from V and 5 from J, leaving 14 bases between them. The CDR3 length is 15 residues. The CDR3 loop reads CASSIVEGFSETQYF. The CDR3 bases are TGTGCCAGTAGTATAGTTGAAGGGTTTAGCGAGACCCAGTACTTC.

The chain has TRBV6-1 and TRBJ2-3; D is perhaps TRBD1 or TRBD2 (6 bases each). The CDR3 is 16 residues long. Per the germline V gene, CDR1 is MNHNS and CDR2 is SASEGT. The V and J ends lost 1 base and 5 bases respectively, with 16 bases between them. The CDR3 coding sequence is TGTGCCAGCAGTGAAGGTTTGGGGGGCTGGAAAGATACGCAGTATTTT. This sequence encodes CASSEGLGGWKDTQYF.

This chain joins TRBV19 and TRBJ1-5; D ambiguous. Germline-derived CDR1 and CDR2 are LNHDA and SQIVND (reference sequence). V lost 4 bases and J lost 0, with 10 bases in between. The CDR3 length is 15 residues. The CDR3 loop is CASSNGWDSNQPQHF. The DNA of the CDR3 is TGTGCCAGTAGTAACGGGTGGGATAGCAATCAGCCCCAGCATTTT.

The chain employs TRBV21-1 and TRBJ1-2; TRBD1, the D gene given by the table, was not confirmed from the DNA. TRBV21-1 is described as a pseudogene. The CDR3 is made up of 15 amino acids. The CDR3, as DNA: TGTGCCAGCAGCCGACGCAGGGGGCGTTGGTATGGCTACACCTTC. Translation gives CASSRRRGRWYGYTF.

The chain joins TRBV11-2 to TRBJ2-5, with D uncertain. Germline V gene lookup returns CDR1 SGHAT and CDR2 FQNNGV. Trimming left V 5 bases short and J 4 bases short, with 17 bases between. The length of the CDR3 is 15 residues. CDR3 nucleotides: TGTGCCAGCAGCGTCGCCCCGGGTATGGGAGAGACCCAGTACTTC. It is translated as CASSVAPGMGETQYF.

Here the CDR3 DNA reads TGTGCCAGCAGCTCGTCGGTGGATTCCTACAATGAGCAGTTCTTC. It is translated as CASSSSVDSYNEQFF. The chain recombines TRBV4-2 with TRBJ2-1; D unclear. The CDR3 is made up of 15 amino acids. Per the germline V gene, CDR1 is LGHNA and CDR2 is YNFKEQ. With 5 bases removed from V and 1 base from J, the gap between germline ends came to 12 bases.

Points on this clone: One base away lies a much larger clone, so this may be a sequencing read error. The sample carries other DNA sequences with the same CDR3. The CDR3 DNA reads as TGTGCCAGTAGCTCCGGACAGGTTAATGGCTACACCTTC. Residues: CASSSGQVNGYTF. This chain joins TRBV7-9 and TRBJ1-2; 7 nucleotides line up with TRBD1. Germline CDR1 and CDR2: SEHNR and FQNEAQ (reference sequence). The CDR3 sequence is 13 residues long.

The chain carries TRBV27 and TRBJ1-1, with 7 bases identical to TRBD1. Germline assignment: CDR1 MNHEY and CDR2 SMNVEV (reference sequence). The CDR3 length is 15 residues. V dropped 6 bases and J dropped 0; count of bases not matched to a gene: 7. CDR3 sequence reads: CASRGTANMNTEAFF. DNA of the CDR3: TGTGCCAGCAGAGGGACAGCTAACATGAACACTGAAGCTTTCTTT.

The V and J genes are TRBV10-1 and TRBJ1-2; D not resolved. CDR1 is WNHNN and CDR2 is SYGVQD in the germline V gene (reference sequence). Trimming stripped 6 bases from V and 4 bases from J, with 21 bases between. The CDR3 is 16 residues long. CDR3 bases: TGCGCCAGCAGAGACCCCCGGGCCCGGGAGGTCTATGGCTACACCTTC. Residues: CASRDPRAREVYGYTF.

The rearrangement links TRBV4-1 to TRBJ2-1; D remains unclear. This CDR3 has 17 residues. V was cut by 0 bases and J by 4 bases, with 16 bases left in between. CDR1 MGHRA and CDR2 YSYEKL come from the germline V gene. In nucleotides, the CDR3 is TGCGCCAGCAGCCAAGAAGGGTACAGTGCCTCATACAATGAGCAGTTCTTC. It encodes CASSQEGYSASYNEQFF.

J is TRBJ2-5 and V is TRBV28, with no clear D. Deletions cut 3 bases from V and 0 bases from J, with 14 bases between. The CDR3 sequence is 16 residues long. Germline CDR1 MDHEN, CDR2 SYDVKM. CDR3 residues: CASSFSGRVNQETQYF. The CDR3 nucleotides read TGTGCCAGCAGTTTTAGTGGCAGAGTAAACCAAGAGACCCAGTACTTC.

The chain carries TRBV5-1 and TRBJ1-4; 7 nucleotides match TRBD1. The germline CDR1 and CDR2 sequences are SGHRS and YFSETQ. The CDR3 length is 16 residues. With V trimmed by 0 bases and J by 4 bases, 6 bases remained unmatched. CDR3: CASSLGPDRLNEKLFF. For the CDR3, the DNA is TGCGCCAGCAGCTTGGGGCCGGACAGGCTTAATGAAAAACTGTTTTTT.

This chain links TRBV4-1 with TRBJ1-1; unclear D gene. Trimming left V 1 base short and J 4 bases short, with 7 bases between. The CDR3 is 13 amino acids. Germline-derived CDR1 and CDR2 are MGHRA and YSYEKL. The CDR3 nucleotides are TGCGCCAGCAGCCAAGGAACCCCCACTGAAGCTTTCTTT. Amino acid sequence: CASSQGTPTEAFF.

The chain links TRBV29-1 to TRBJ2-7; D gene ambiguous. The CDR3 spans 11 residues. Per germline, CDR1 SQVTM and CDR2 ANQGSEA. V shed 6 bases and J shed 4 bases, with 10 bases lying between them. CDR3 sequence: CSVVVEYEQYF. CDR3 DNA: TGCAGCGTGGTGGTCGAATACGAGCAGTACTTC.

V and J are TRBV27 and TRBJ2-1; D gene ambiguous. Germline-derived CDR1 and CDR2 are MNHEY and SMNVEV (reference sequence). The germline V and J ends were trimmed by 3 bases and 4 bases, with 7 bases remaining between them. The CDR3 covers 13 residues. This CDR3 reads CASSFSLYNEQFF. In DNA form, the CDR3 reads TGTGCCAGCAGTTTTTCTCTTTACAATGAGCAGTTCTTC.

The rearrangement links TRBV6-4 to TRBJ2-3, with 13 bases fitting TRBD2. Germline V gene sequence: CDR1 MRHNA, CDR2 SNTAGT. Trimming removed 6 bases from V and 1 base from J; junction bases left unmatched: 1. This CDR3 is built from 15 residues. CDR3: CASSGLAGGTDTQYF. The CDR3 DNA is TGTGCCAGCAGCGGACTAGCGGGAGGCACAGATACGCAGTATTTT.

This clone showed up just once. J is TRBJ2-1 and V is TRBV9, with D tentatively TRBD1 (6 bases). V was cut by 0 bases and J by 5 bases, with 15 bases left in between. Germline V gene lookup returns CDR1 SGDLS and CDR2 YYNGEE. This CDR3 comprises 16 residues. Written as DNA, the CDR3 is TGTGCCAGCAGCGTAGAGGGGGACGGGGTGAACAATGAGCAGTTCTTC. Residues: CASSVEGDGVNNEQFF.